This T cell receptor beta chain was captured by sequencing in a study of PD-1 blockade in classical Hodgkin lymphoma. General study findings and limits: What caused the repertoire differences, perhaps disease activity or prior therapy, remains undefined. Exclusion covered patients beginning nivolumab under 1 year post-ASCT. Healthy donors were reported to have higher baseline TCR diversity than newly diagnosed patients.

As regards this clone: As yet, its antigen is unknown.

TCRdb keeps only in-frame clones here, not all; method: immunoSEQ multiplex PCR. The data show around 6,500 clones, almost 80% seen once. Autologous stem cell transplantation was followed by relapse in every patient, and brentuximab vedotin exposure varied. Negative selection with magnetic separation was used to purify CD4+ T cells from thawed PBMCs. Reported best responses ranged across complete response, partial response or progressive disease. The receptor was derived from a human donor with classical Hodgkin lymphoma. The sample here was CD4+ T cells from blood, taken at baseline.

CDR3 sequence: CASSLGLAGGTTDTQYF. For the CDR3, the DNA is TGTGCCAGCAGCCTAGGACTAGCGGGAGGGACAACAGATACGCAGTATTTT. The chain has TRBV7-6 and TRBJ2-3, with 15 bases identical to TRBD2. Germline loops: CDR1 SGHVS, CDR2 FNYEAQ. CDR3 length: 17 residues. Trimming cost V 5 bases and J 3 bases; bases outside gene matches: 6.